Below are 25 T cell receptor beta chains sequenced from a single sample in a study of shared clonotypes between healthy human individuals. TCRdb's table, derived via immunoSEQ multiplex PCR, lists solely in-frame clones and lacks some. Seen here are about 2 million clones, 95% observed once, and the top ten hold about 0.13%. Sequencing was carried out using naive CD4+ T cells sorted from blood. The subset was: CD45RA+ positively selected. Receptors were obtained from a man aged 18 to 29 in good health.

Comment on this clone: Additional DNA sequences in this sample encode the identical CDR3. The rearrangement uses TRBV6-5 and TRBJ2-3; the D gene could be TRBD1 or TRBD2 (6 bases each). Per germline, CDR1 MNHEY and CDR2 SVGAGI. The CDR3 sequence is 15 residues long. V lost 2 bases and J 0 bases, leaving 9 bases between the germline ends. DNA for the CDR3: TGTGCCAGCAGTTACGGGGGGCCGAGCACAGATACGCAGTATTTT. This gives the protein CASSYGGPSTDTQYF.

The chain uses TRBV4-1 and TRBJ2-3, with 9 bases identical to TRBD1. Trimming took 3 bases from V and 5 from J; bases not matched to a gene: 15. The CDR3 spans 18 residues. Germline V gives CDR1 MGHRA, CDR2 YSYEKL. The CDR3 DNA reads TGCGCCAGCAGCCAGACAGTACTACGGGACAGGGTAGGAGATACGCAGTATTTT. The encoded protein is CASSQTVLRDRVGDTQYF.

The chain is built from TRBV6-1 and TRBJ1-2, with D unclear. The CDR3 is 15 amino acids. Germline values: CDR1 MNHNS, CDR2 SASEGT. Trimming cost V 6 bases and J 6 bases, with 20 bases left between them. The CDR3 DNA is TGTGCCAGCAGCCGGGTCGGGGATAGGACCGATGGCTACACCTTC. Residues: CASSRVGDRTDGYTF.

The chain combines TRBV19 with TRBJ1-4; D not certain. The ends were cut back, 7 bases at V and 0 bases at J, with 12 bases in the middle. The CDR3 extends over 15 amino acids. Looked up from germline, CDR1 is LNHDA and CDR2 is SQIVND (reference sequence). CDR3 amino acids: CASKDGSPTNEKLFF. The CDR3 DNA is TGTGCCAGTAAGGACGGGAGCCCAACTAATGAAAAACTGTTTTTT.

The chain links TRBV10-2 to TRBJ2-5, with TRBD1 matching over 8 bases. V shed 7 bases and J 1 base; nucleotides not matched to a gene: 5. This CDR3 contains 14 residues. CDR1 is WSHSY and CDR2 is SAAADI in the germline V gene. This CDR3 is CASIPDRAQETQYF. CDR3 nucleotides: TGCGCCAGCATACCGGACAGGGCCCAAGAGACCCAGTACTTC.

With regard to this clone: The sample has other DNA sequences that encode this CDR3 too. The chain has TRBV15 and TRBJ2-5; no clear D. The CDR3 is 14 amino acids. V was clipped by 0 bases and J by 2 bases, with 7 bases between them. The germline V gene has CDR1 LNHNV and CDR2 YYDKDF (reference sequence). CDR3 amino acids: CATSRDNGQETQYF. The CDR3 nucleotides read TGTGCCACCAGCAGAGATAATGGGCAAGAGACCCAGTACTTC.

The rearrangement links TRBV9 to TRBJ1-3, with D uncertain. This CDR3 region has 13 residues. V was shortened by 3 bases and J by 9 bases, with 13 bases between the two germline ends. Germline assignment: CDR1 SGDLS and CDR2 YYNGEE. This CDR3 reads CASSGDLRSTIYF. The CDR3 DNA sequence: TGTGCCAGCAGCGGAGACCTACGGAGCACCATATATTTT. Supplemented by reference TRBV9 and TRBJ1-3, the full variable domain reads DSGVTQTPKHLITATGQRVTLRCSPRSGDLSVYWYQQSLDQGLQFLIQYYNGEERAKGNILERFSAQQFPDLHSELNLSSLELGDSALYFCASSGDLRSTIYFGEGSWLTVV.

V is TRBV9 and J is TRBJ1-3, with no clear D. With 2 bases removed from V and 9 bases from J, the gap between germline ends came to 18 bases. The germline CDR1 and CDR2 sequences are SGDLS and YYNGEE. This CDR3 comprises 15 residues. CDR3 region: CASSVNGLTVSTIYF. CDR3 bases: TGTGCCAGCAGCGTTAACGGCTTAACGGTTAGCACCATATATTTT.

The CDR3 here is CATSPRNRGNIQYF. Written as DNA, the CDR3 is TGTGCCACCAGCCCACGAAACAGGGGGAACATTCAGTACTTC. The J gene is TRBJ2-4, the V gene TRBV15; TRBD1 aligns across 8 bases. The CDR3 consists of 14 residues. Looked up from germline, CDR1 is LNHNV and CDR2 is YYDKDF (reference sequence). Losses at the gene ends were 5 bases for V and 7 bases for J; bases not matched to a gene: 7.

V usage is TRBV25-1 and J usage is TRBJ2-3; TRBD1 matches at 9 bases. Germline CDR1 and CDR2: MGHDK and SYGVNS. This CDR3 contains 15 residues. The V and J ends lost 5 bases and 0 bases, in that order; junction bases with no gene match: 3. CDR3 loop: CASSTGQGSTDTQYF. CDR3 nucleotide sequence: TGTGCCAGCAGTACAGGACAGGGGAGCACAGATACGCAGTATTTT.

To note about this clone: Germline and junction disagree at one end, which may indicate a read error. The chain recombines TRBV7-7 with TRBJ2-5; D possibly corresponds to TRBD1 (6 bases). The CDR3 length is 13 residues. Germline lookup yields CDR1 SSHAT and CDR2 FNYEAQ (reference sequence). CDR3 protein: CASSPGVAETQYF. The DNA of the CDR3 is TGTGCTAGCAGCCCAGGGGTTGCGGAGACCCAGTACTTC. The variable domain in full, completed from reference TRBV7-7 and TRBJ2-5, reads GAGVSQSPRYKVTKRGQDVTLRCDPISSHATLYWYQQALGQGPEFLTYFNYEAQPDKSGLPSDRFSAERPEGSISTLTIQRTEQRDSAMYRCASSPGVAETQYFGPGTRLLVL.

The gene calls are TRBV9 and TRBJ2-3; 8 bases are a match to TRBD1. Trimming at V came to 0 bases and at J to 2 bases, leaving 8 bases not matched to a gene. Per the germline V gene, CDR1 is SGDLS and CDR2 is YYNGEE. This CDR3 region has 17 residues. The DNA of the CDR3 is TGTGCCAGCAGCGTAGCTGGAGCCAGGGGGCACACAGATACGCAGTATTTT. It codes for CASSVAGARGHTDTQYF.

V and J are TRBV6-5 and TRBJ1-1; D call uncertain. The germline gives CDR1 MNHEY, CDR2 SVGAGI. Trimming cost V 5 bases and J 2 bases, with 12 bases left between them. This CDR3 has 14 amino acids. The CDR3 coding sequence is TGTGCCAGCAGTCTTCATGGTGGAAACACTGAAGCTTTCTTT. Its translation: CASSLHGGNTEAFF.

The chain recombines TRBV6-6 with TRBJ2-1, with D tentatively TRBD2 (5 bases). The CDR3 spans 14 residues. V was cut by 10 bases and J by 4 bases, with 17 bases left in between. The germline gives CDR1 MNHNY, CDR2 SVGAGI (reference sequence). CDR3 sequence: CAILNTGMYNEQFF. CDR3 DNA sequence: TGTGCCATACTAAACACGGGGATGTACAATGAGCAGTTCTTC.

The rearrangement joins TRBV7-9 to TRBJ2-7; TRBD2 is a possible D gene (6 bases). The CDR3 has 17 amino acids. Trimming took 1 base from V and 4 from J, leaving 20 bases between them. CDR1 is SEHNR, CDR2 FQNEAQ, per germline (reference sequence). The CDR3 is CASSLEGFYREAYEQYF. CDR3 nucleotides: TGTGCCAGCAGCTTAGAAGGGTTTTATAGGGAGGCGTACGAGCAGTACTTC.

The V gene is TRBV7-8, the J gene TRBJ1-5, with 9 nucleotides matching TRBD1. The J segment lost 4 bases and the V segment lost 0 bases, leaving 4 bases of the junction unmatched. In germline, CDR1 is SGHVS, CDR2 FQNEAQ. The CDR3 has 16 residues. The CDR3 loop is CASSLAGTGKNQPQHF. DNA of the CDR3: TGTGCCAGCAGCTTAGCGGGGACAGGGAAAAATCAGCCCCAGCATTTT. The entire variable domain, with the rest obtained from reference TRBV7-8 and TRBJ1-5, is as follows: GAGVSQSPRYKVAKRGQDVALRCDPISGHVSLFWYQQALGQGPEFLTYFQNEAQLDKSGLPSDRFFAERPEGSVSTLKIQRTQQEDSAVYLCASSLAGTGKNQPQHFGDGTRLSIL.

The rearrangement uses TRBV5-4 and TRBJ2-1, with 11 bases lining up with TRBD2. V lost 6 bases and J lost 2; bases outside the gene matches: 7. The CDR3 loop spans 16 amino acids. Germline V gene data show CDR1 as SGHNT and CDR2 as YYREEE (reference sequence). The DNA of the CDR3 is TGTGCCAGCACCTCCGGGACTAGCGGAGCCTACAATGAGCAGTTCTTC. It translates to CASTSGTSGAYNEQFF.

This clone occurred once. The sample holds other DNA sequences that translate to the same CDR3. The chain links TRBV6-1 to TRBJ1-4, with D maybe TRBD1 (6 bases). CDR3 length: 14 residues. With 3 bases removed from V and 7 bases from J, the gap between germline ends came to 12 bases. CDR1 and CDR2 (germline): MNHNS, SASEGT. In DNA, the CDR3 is TGTGCCAGCAGTGATGGGGGGCTGGCTGAAAAACTGTTTTTT. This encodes CASSDGGLAEKLFF.

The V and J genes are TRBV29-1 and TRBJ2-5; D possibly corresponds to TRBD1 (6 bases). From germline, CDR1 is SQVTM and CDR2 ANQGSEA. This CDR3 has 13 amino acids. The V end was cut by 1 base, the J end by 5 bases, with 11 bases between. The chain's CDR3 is CSVEGSQGETQYF. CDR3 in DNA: TGCAGCGTTGAAGGTAGTCAGGGGGAGACCCAGTACTTC.

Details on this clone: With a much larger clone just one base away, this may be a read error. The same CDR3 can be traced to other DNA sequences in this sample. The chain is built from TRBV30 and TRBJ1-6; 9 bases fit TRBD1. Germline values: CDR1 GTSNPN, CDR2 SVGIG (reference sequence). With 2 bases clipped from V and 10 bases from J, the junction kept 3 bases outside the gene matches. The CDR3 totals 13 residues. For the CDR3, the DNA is TGTGCCTGGAGTCGGGACAGGGACTCACCCCTCCACTTT. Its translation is CAWSRDRDSPLHF.

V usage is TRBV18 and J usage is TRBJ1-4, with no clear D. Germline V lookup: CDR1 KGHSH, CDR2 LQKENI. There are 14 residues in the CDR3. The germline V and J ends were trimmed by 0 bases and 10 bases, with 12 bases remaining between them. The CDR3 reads CASSPPRLVGKLFF. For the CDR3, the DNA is TGTGCCAGCTCACCACCAAGATTGGTCGGAAAACTGTTTTTT. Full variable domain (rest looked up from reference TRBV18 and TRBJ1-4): NAGVMQNPRHLVRRRGQEARLRCSPMKGHSHVYWYRQLPEEGLKFMVYLQKENIIDESGMPKERFSAEFPKEGPSILRIQQVVRGDSAAYFCASSPPRLVGKLFFGSGTQLSVL.

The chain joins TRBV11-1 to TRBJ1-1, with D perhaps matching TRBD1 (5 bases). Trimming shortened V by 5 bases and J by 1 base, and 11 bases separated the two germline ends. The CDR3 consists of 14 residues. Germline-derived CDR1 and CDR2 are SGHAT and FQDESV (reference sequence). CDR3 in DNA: TGTGCCAGCAGCCGAAGGGGTACGAACACTGAAGCTTTCTTT. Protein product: CASSRRGTNTEAFF.

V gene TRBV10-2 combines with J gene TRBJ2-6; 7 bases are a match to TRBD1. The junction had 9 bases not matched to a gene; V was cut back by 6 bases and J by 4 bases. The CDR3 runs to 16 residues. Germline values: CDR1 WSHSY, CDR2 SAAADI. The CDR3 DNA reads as TGCGCCAGCAGCCCCAGGGGGAGTGGGGGGGCCAACGTCCTGACTTTC. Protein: CASSPRGSGGANVLTF.

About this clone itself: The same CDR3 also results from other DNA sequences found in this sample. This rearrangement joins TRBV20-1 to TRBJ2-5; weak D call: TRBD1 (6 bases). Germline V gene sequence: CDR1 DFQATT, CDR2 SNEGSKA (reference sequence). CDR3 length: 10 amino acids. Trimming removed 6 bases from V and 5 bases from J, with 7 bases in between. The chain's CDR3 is CSATGETQYF. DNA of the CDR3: TGCAGTGCCACAGGGGAGACCCAGTACTTC.

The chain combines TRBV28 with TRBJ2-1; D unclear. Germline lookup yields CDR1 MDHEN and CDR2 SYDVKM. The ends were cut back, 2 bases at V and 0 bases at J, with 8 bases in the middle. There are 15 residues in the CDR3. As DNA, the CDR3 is TGTGCCAGCAGTTTACACCCTAACTCCTACAATGAGCAGTTCTTC. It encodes CASSLHPNSYNEQFF.